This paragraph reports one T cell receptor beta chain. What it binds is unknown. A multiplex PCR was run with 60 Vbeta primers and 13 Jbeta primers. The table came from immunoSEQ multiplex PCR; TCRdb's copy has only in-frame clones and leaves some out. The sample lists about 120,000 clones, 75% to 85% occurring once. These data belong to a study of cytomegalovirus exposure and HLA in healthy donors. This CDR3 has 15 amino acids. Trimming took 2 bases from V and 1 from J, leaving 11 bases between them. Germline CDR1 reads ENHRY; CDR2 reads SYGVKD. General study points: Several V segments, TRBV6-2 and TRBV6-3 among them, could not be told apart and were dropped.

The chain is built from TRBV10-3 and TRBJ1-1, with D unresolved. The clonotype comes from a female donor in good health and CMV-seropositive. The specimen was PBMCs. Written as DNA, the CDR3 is TGTGCCATCAGTGAGGATGAGCGGCCGAACACTGAAGCTTTCTTT. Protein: CAISEDERPNTEAFF.